One T cell receptor beta chain is described in this entry. The sample is drawn from a study of blood T cell repertoires in COVID-19. It was during active infection that Seattle patients were enrolled and then longitudinally followed. Deletions cut 6 bases from V and 3 bases from J, with 14 bases between. The CDR3 loop spans 15 amino acids. Looked up from germline, CDR1 is MGHDK and CDR2 is SYGVNS. Method: immunoSEQ multiplex PCR; TCRdb's copy keeps in-frame clones and lacks some. The sample holds roughly 150,000 clones; over 85% are singletons and the top ten take 2%. Sequenced material: peripheral blood. This chain uses TRBV25-1 with TRBJ1-4; tentatively, D is TRBD1 (6 bases). The source is a woman aged 60-75 years with COVID-19, enrolled during active disease. CDR3 amino acids: CASSSRTAPNEKLFF. DNA of the CDR3: TGTGCCAGCAGCTCGAGGACAGCCCCTAATGAAAAACTGTTTTTT.